Listed below are T cell receptor beta chains from one sample, sequenced in a study of cytomegalovirus exposure and HLA in healthy donors. Data came from immunoSEQ multiplex PCR; TCRdb stores just in-frame clones and leaves some out. The table has around 230,000 clones, 60% to 80% seen once. The sample was PBMCs. Receptor source: a male donor in good health and CMV-seronegative. The conserved cysteine and the conserved F or W are not part of the CDR3 here. The D gene is left open where the match is weak.

-	TRBV14	TRBJ1-2	ASSHPSVYGYT
-	TRBV30	TRBJ2-7	AWSGVARGIGGSYEQY
-	TRBV30	TRBJ1-5	AWSFGTGTFSVSNQPQH
TRBD2	TRBV5-1	TRBJ2-5	ASSLLAGSQETQY
TRBD1	TRBV6-6	TRBJ1-5	ASSDRVTFSNQPQH
-	TRBV30	TRBJ1-4	AWSVRGALDEKLF
TRBD1	TRBV11-2	TRBJ1-2	ASSPSTGDLANYGYT
-	TRBV10-1	TRBJ1-2	ASKGANYGYT
-	TRBV7-3	TRBJ2-3	ASSLEGLTDTQY
-	TRBV27	TRBJ2-7	ASSLPSVEQY
-	TRBV30	TRBJ1-1	AWSVWQGTLVRAF
-	TRBV5-4	TRBJ2-3	ASSLRGGNPGTDTQY
-	TRBV5-1	TRBJ2-4	ATPSGGLAKNIQY
-	TRBV12-5	TRBJ2-1	ASGSLSGFEQF
-	TRBV11-2	TRBJ2-3	ASSLWGDGSTDTQY
TRBD1	TRBV30	TRBJ2-7	ACHDRGAYEQY
TRBD2	TRBV5-4	TRBJ2-3	ASSPGGLAGSTDTQY
-	TRBV6-5	TRBJ1-1	ASSYTGNTEAF
-	TRBV4-3	TRBJ2-3	ASSHSSADTQY
-	TRBV11-2	TRBJ1-4	ASSRRTQFEKLF
TRBD1	TRBV7-9	TRBJ2-7	ASSLGRDRVSYEQY
-	TRBV28	TRBJ1-3	ASRIPGHSSSGNTIY
TRBD1	TRBV4-1	TRBJ2-7	ASSQDSQGVPAYEQY
-	TRBV4-3	TRBJ2-3	ASSQDLRGDTQY
TRBD2	TRBV5-1	TRBJ2-7	ASSTGGLAGNNEQY
-	TRBV10-3	TRBJ1-1	AISESGHPNTEAF
-	TRBV21-1	TRBJ2-3	ASSKFPTSGDPDTQY
-	TRBV28	TRBJ2-7	ASSSGYEQY
-	TRBV5-1	TRBJ1-2	ASSLEWTFNYGYT
TRBD2	TRBV7-9	TRBJ2-7	ASSFNPGLAGAYEQY
TRBD1	TRBV5-4	TRBJ2-2	ASSPTGDQNTGELF
-	TRBV30	TRBJ1-5	AWSPIQGNGNQPQH
-	TRBV4-1	TRBJ2-5	ASSPGTLGGETQY
TRBD2	TRBV7-7	TRBJ2-1	ASSPGLANNEQF
TRBD2	TRBV5-4	TRBJ2-5	ASSLELAEETQY
TRBD2	TRBV10-1	TRBJ2-5	AILGLAERAGQETQY
TRBD2	TRBV11-3	TRBJ2-1	ASSLSGTYNEQF
-	TRBV2	TRBJ2-1	ASSDSGFYNEQF
TRBD2	TRBV14	TRBJ2-1	ASSQDNWPPSSGGYNEQF
TRBD2	TRBV7-6	TRBJ2-1	ASSPRFSSGRAYRDLNEQF
TRBD1	TRBV2	TRBJ2-1	ASAGTASYNEQF
TRBD1	TRBV13	TRBJ2-3	ASSLGQGTDTQY
-	TRBV27	TRBJ2-4	ASSLIQQLAKNIQY
-	TRBV6-1	TRBJ2-2	ASVGGTGELF
TRBD1	TRBV9	TRBJ1-2	ASSVGDRLTSYGYT
TRBD2	TRBV9	TRBJ2-7	ASSGGGTNYEQY
TRBD1	TRBV30	TRBJ2-5	ASDRGREKTQY
TRBD1	TRBV7-9	TRBJ1-4	ASSLGDRGSEKLF
TRBD1	TRBV10-3	TRBJ2-7	AISEPADRGGEQY
TRBD1	TRBV5-1	TRBJ1-1	ASSLASDRVLNTEAF
TRBD1	TRBV29-1	TRBJ2-6	SVWTGGSGANVLT
-	TRBV29-1	TRBJ1-1	SVEEALKAF
TRBD2	TRBV19	TRBJ2-3	ASSTLGAGAVDTQY
-	TRBV4-2	TRBJ1-2	ASSLGTTGGGYT
TRBD2	TRBV7-2	TRBJ2-7	ASSLRRGGEYEQY
-	TRBV7-3	TRBJ1-2	ASSLRGRDGYT
-	TRBV7-7	TRBJ2-5	ASSLSRGETQY
-	TRBV7-9	TRBJ2-7	ASSLPLGRWVYEQY
-	TRBV13	TRBJ1-3	ASSHVRGADTIY